The 25 T cell receptor beta chains below were found in one sample sequenced in a study of blood T cell repertoires in COVID-19. Clones were read by immunoSEQ multiplex PCR, and TCRdb kept only the in-frame ones, dropping some. This sample has around 140,000 clones, with 80% found just once. The sample taken for sequencing was peripheral blood. Receptors originate from a man between 65 and 79 years old who had recovered from COVID-19.

This clone has a single count. This chain connects TRBV2 to TRBJ2-1, with 7 nucleotides matching TRBD2. The V and J ends lost 4 bases and 2 bases, in that order; junction bases with no gene match: 5. Germline V gives CDR1 SNHLY, CDR2 FYNNEI. CDR3 length: 15 residues. The CDR3 is CASSAGLKTYNEQFF. CDR3 coding DNA: TGTGCCAGCAGTGCGGGACTAAAAACCTACAATGAGCAGTTCTTC.

V usage is TRBV13 and J usage is TRBJ2-2, with a possible D match to TRBD2 (6 bases). The CDR3 runs to 18 residues. V was shortened by 1 base and J by 6 bases, with 21 bases between the two germline ends. Germline CDR1 reads PRHDT; CDR2 reads FYEKMQ (reference sequence). CDR3 nucleotides: TGTGCCAGCAGCTTAGAATCCAGCTCTTATCTAGCGTCCGGGGAGCTGTTTTTT. The encoded protein is CASSLESSSYLASGELFF. Variable domain in full (rest from reference TRBV13 and TRBJ2-2): AAGVIQSPRHLIKEKRETATLKCYPIPRHDTVYWYQQGPGQDPQFLISFYEKMQSDKGSIPDRFSAQQFSDYHSELNMSSLELGDSALYFCASSLESSSYLASGELFFGEGSRLTVL.

This clone showed up just a few times. The chain couples TRBV3-1 (or the pseudogene TRBV3-2) to TRBJ2-3, with D maybe TRBD1 (6 bases). Germline V gene lookup returns CDR1 LGHDT and CDR2 YNNKEL (reference sequence). V shed 1 base and J shed 1 base, with 9 bases lying between them. The CDR3 covers 15 residues. In nucleotides, the CDR3 is TGTGCCAGCAGCCAAGCAGGGGACCGCACAGATACGCAGTATTTT. It encodes CASSQAGDRTDTQYF.

The rearrangement links TRBV5-8 to TRBJ2-3; TRBD1 aligns across 7 bases. Looked up from germline, CDR1 is SGHTS and CDR2 is YDEGEE. J gave up 9 bases and V 4 bases, and 11 bases lay outside the gene matches. This CDR3 region has 14 residues. The CDR3 DNA reads as TGTGCCAGCAGCCAACGGGACAGCCTCAGGACGCAGTATTTT. Translating it yields CASSQRDSLRTQYF.

The rearrangement links TRBV5-1 to TRBJ1-4; D is possibly TRBD1 (6 bases). CDR1 SGHRS and CDR2 YFSETQ come from the germline V gene. The V gene lost 6 bases and the J gene lost 4 bases, with 13 bases spanning the gap. The CDR3 is 14 amino acids. In DNA, the CDR3 is TGCGCCAGCACCACAGGGTCGGGTAATGAAAAACTGTTTTTT. Its protein is CASTTGSGNEKLFF.

This chain connects TRBV12-3 or TRBV12-4 to TRBJ2-3; D is undetermined. V was clipped by 6 bases and J by 5 bases, with 6 bases between them. This CDR3 has 11 amino acids. In nucleotides, the CDR3 is TGTGCCAGCAGCCGAGTAGATACGCAGTATTTT. Its protein is CASSRVDTQYF.

In the case of this clone: One end of the junction fails to match germline, which may point to a read error. The chain carries TRBV7-9 and TRBJ1-2; 8 nucleotides agree with TRBD1. Germline CDR1 is SEHNR and CDR2 is FQNEAQ (reference sequence). The CDR3 is 13 amino acids. The CDR3 region is CASSYGQGLLLNF. The DNA of the CDR3 is TGTGCCAGCAGCTACGGACAGGGCCTTCTCCTTAACTTC.

This chain connects TRBV15 to TRBJ2-1, with 7 bases that match TRBD2. In germline, CDR1 is LNHNV, CDR2 YYDKDF (reference sequence). Unmatched junction bases numbered 6, after V lost 3 bases and J lost 7 bases. CDR3 size: 14 residues. This CDR3 is CATSSRAGNNEQFF. As DNA, the CDR3 is TGTGCCACCAGCAGCCGAGCGGGAAATAATGAGCAGTTCTTC.

V and J are TRBV7-9 and TRBJ2-5; D gene uncertain. The V gene lost 1 base and the J gene lost 7 bases, with 4 bases spanning the gap. Germline V lookup: CDR1 SEHNR, CDR2 FQNEAQ (reference sequence). CDR3 length equals 11 residues. CDR3 protein: CASSLGATQYF. Written as DNA, the CDR3 is TGTGCCAGCAGCTTAGGCGCGACCCAGTACTTC.

CDR3 residues: CASSSYRAEDEKLFF. In nucleotides, the CDR3 is TGTGCCAGCAGCTCCTACAGGGCCGAGGATGAAAAACTGTTTTTT. The chain has TRBV3-1 (or the pseudogene TRBV3-2) and TRBJ1-4, with D tentatively TRBD1 (6 bases). V was clipped by 5 bases and J by 6 bases, with 16 bases between them. CDR1 and CDR2 (germline): LGHDT, YNNKEL (reference sequence). The CDR3 loop spans 15 amino acids.

This chain uses TRBV11-2 with TRBJ2-3, with D possibly TRBD1 on 6 matching bases. V gave up 1 base and J gave up 1 base, with 15 bases separating them. This CDR3 has 17 residues. CDR1 is SGHAT, CDR2 FQNNGV, per germline. The CDR3 reads CASSLGRGNRRTDTQYF. The CDR3 bases are TGTGCCAGCAGCTTAGGCAGGGGCAATCGGCGCACAGATACGCAGTATTTT.

The table lists this clone with a count of one. The chain uses TRBV29-1 and TRBJ1-1; 9 bases are shared with TRBD1. The CDR3 consists of 13 residues. Germline-derived CDR1 and CDR2 are SQVTM and ANQGSEA. V lost 6 bases, J lost 5 bases, and 7 bases stayed unmatched. This chain's CDR3 is CSVGQGRVTEAFF. Here the CDR3 DNA reads TGCAGCGTGGGACAGGGTCGGGTTACTGAAGCTTTCTTT. Drawing the rest from reference TRBV29-1 and TRBJ1-1, the complete variable domain is SAVISQKPSRDICQRGTSLTIQCQVDSQVTMMFWYRQQPGQSLTLIATANQGSEATYESGFVIDKFPISRPNLTFSTLTVSNMSPEDSSIYLCSVGQGRVTEAFFGQGTRLTVV.

The V gene is TRBV6-1, the J gene TRBJ2-7, with 9 bases identical to TRBD2. There are 17 residues in the CDR3. Per germline, CDR1 MNHNS and CDR2 SASEGT. V gave up 4 bases and J gave up 4 bases; unmatched junction bases: 14. In DNA, the CDR3 is TGTGCCAGCAGTGCAACCCGGGCAGCGGGAGGACCTTACGAGCAGTACTTC. It specifies CASSATRAAGGPYEQYF.

A word on this clone: A much more abundant neighbour one base away suggests this may be a read error. The chain is built from TRBV3-1 (or the pseudogene TRBV3-2) and TRBJ2-3; D call uncertain. CDR3 length: 13 residues. V lost 4 bases, J lost 2 bases, and 7 bases lay in between. Germline V lookup: CDR1 LGHDT, CDR2 YNNKEL (reference sequence). The CDR3 nucleotides read TGTGCCAGCAGCCTTCGTGTCACAGATACGCAGTATTTT. This encodes CASSLRVTDTQYF.

The chain has TRBV28 and TRBJ2-2, with TRBD2 identical over 12 bases. The CDR3 runs to 16 residues. The ends lost 10 bases at V and 0 bases at J; junction bases unmatched: 6. CDR1 and CDR2 from the germline V gene are MDHEN and SYDVKM. DNA of the CDR3: TGTGCCACCTTACTAGCGGGAGGAGCGAACACCGGGGAGCTGTTTTTT. It codes for CATLLAGGANTGELFF.

The chain recombines TRBV27 with TRBJ1-6, with 8 bases lining up with TRBD1. The germline V gene encodes CDR1 MNHEY and CDR2 SMNVEV (reference sequence). J gave up 10 bases and V 6 bases, and 11 bases lay outside the gene matches. The CDR3 totals 15 residues. CDR3 sequence reads: CASRDRGFVWSPLHF. The CDR3 nucleotides read TGTGCCAGCAGAGACAGGGGCTTTGTGTGGTCACCCCTCCACTTT.

This clone was seen a few times. The chain is built from TRBV18 and TRBJ2-3, with 14 bases matching TRBD2. The CDR3 spans 16 residues. The trim removed 3 bases at V and 5 bases at J, leaving 4 bases unmatched. Per the germline V gene, CDR1 is KGHSH and CDR2 is LQKENI. The CDR3 loop reads CASSPGLAGGEDTQYF. DNA of the CDR3: TGTGCCAGCTCACCTGGACTAGCGGGAGGAGAAGATACGCAGTATTTT.

The rearrangement uses TRBV27 and TRBJ1-1; 7 bases agree with TRBD1. With 7 bases clipped from V and 4 bases from J, the junction kept 9 bases outside the gene matches. The CDR3 spans 14 residues. Germline CDR1 and CDR2: MNHEY and SMNVEV (reference sequence). The CDR3 is CASTRPGGTTEAFF. CDR3 nucleotides: TGTGCCAGCACTAGACCAGGGGGTACCACTGAAGCTTTCTTT.

The V and J genes are TRBV27 and TRBJ2-3; 11 nucleotides align to TRBD2. J gave up 0 bases and V 6 bases, and 14 bases lay outside the gene matches. CDR1 is MNHEY, CDR2 SMNVEV, per germline (reference sequence). The CDR3 is 19 amino acids. The CDR3 DNA follows: TGTGCCAGCAGCCCGAGCTCTCAGGGACTAGCGGATAGCACAGATACGCAGTATTTT. It specifies CASSPSSQGLADSTDTQYF.

The chain combines TRBV18 with TRBJ2-7; 12 bases line up with TRBD2. Looked up from germline, CDR1 is KGHSH and CDR2 is LQKENI. The CDR3 loop spans 17 amino acids. V dropped 3 bases and J dropped 0; count of bases not matched to a gene: 6. The CDR3 protein is CASSPQGTSGSSYEQYF. The DNA for the CDR3 is TGTGCCAGCTCACCTCAGGGGACTAGCGGGTCCTCCTACGAGCAGTACTTC. The entire variable domain, with the rest obtained from reference TRBV18 and TRBJ2-7, is as follows: NAGVMQNPRHLVRRRGQEARLRCSPMKGHSHVYWYRQLPEEGLKFMVYLQKENIIDESGMPKERFSAEFPKEGPSILRIQQVVRGDSAAYFCASSPQGTSGSSYEQYFGPGTRLTVT.

This clone turned up a few times. This chain joins TRBV7-8 and TRBJ2-1, with 8 bases matching TRBD2. Germline V gene lookup returns CDR1 SGHVS and CDR2 FQNEAQ. The length of the CDR3 is 15 residues. Germline trimming cut 2 bases from V and 9 bases from J; bases unmatched to any gene: 9. In DNA, the CDR3 is TGTGCCAGCAGCTTACGTCCCAGCGGGAGCGGTGAGCAGTTCTTC. It translates to CASSLRPSGSGEQFF.

This clone appeared once. The V and J genes are TRBV20-1 and TRBJ2-3; TRBD1 matches at 7 bases. The J segment lost 2 bases and the V segment lost 3 bases, leaving 23 bases of the junction unmatched. CDR1 is DFQATT, CDR2 SNEGSKA, per germline (reference sequence). The CDR3 is 20 amino acids. As DNA, the CDR3 is TGCAGTGCTAGTTTTCTAGGAGTCAGGGGGTTGTCTAGCAACACAGATACGCAGTATTTT. Amino acids: CSASFLGVRGLSSNTDTQYF.

The rearrangement uses TRBV30 and TRBJ1-1; TRBD1 matches at 11 bases. The CDR3 extends over 13 amino acids. Trimming cost V 6 bases and J 4 bases; bases outside gene matches: 4. From germline, CDR1 is GTSNPN and CDR2 SVGIG (reference sequence). CDR3: CACWTGGLTEAFF. In nucleotides, the CDR3 is TGTGCCTGTTGGACAGGGGGCCTCACTGAAGCTTTCTTT.

This clone was observed once. The chain carries TRBV5-1 and TRBJ2-7; 12 bases match TRBD2. The CDR3 covers 14 residues. The germline gives CDR1 SGHRS, CDR2 YFSETQ. V lost 6 bases and J lost 1; bases outside the gene matches: 2. As DNA, the CDR3 is TGCGCCAGCAAGGGACTAGCGGGTTCCTACGAGCAGTACTTC. It translates to CASKGLAGSYEQYF.

The table lists this clone with many counts. The rearrangement joins TRBV30 to TRBJ2-3; D is possibly TRBD2 (6 bases). The CDR3 length is 15 residues. Germline CDR1 and CDR2: GTSNPN and SVGIG (reference sequence). CDR3 residues: CALEKGGAAQDTQYF. DNA for the CDR3: TGTGCGCTGGAGAAGGGCGGGGCGGCCCAAGATACGCAGTATTTT.